The present TCR beta chain was sequenced within a study of T cell repertoires and HLA-DP antigens (dated by TCRdb to the late 2010s). About the study as a whole: Using HeLa cells transduced to present allogeneic HLA-DP, the study set up an in vitro model of CD4+ T cell alloreactivity. Compared with self, one alloantigen differed at one amino acid in the peptide-binding groove and the other differed at under twelve, modelling structurally similar versus dissimilar alloantigens. Of the three donors, two were male and one was female, and their ages ranged from the 18-to-29 age band up to the 60-to-69 age band. An average DNA input of about 200 ng was used for sorted CD137+CD4+ samples, compared with approximately 1,300 ng for pre-culture CD4+ samples. Broad study findings and their caveats: Separate analysis of naive and memory CD4+ repertoires was not performed. Limitations included only a few donors, a non-physiological HeLa antigen-presenting system, and the use of total CD4+ responder cells. Similar clonality (around 0.39) was observed for sorted CD137+ cells against both alloantigens, and this clonality was much higher than that observed in pre-culture samples (around 0.041). Average cumulative frequency of clones undetected before culture was under 40% against one allele and over 50% against the other.

TCRB CDR3 regions were amplified with the immunoSEQ multiplex PCR using forward primers for 54 TRBV segments and reverse primers for 13 TRBJ segments. Deep resolution, with a target of about 220,000 T cell genomes, was applied to the sequencing of pre-culture CD4+ samples. Sequencing of amplicons was performed on an Illumina HiSeq System, and 87 bp reads covering the CDR3 were generated. The authors processed their data as follows. PCR and sequencing errors in the reads were corrected, and CDR3 regions were defined by aligning to IMGT reference sequences. Synthetic template pools were used to estimate the numbers of templates and unique rearrangements. Clonality was computed by subtracting Pielou's evenness from 1. Richness was estimated with the Daley-Smith estimator. Morisita's index was used to measure repertoire overlap. Clones present in cultured samples but not detected in the pre-culture repertoire of the same donor were defined as low-abundance clones. The table comes from immuneACCESS by way of TCRdb, which keeps in-frame sequences with V and J called. Part of the clones is missing from these tables; in studies checked, under half for an unresolved V gene and the rest for unknown reasons. The V and J calls and the clone size are those of that table, but D and trimming were determined from the DNA. For this sample there are approximately 110,000 clones; almost 95% appear just once. The ten largest clones add up to 0.25% to 0.3% of the sample.

As concerns this clone: The antigen it binds to is not known. No quality values exist for individual bases; no much larger clone is one base distant.

CDR1 SGHNT and CDR2 YYREEE were looked up in the germline V gene (reference sequence). V trim: 2 bases; J trim: 0 bases; unmatched bases: 6. The CDR3 goes from the cysteine to the phenylalanine over 17 residues. Only the CDR3 region is kept as DNA, spanning 51 bases read in frame from base 1. Untouched CD4+ T cells were isolated from Ficoll-separated PBMC by magnetic bead negative selection, reaching an average purity of 97.7%. Untouched CD4+ T cells were isolated with magnetic beads from Ficoll-separated PBMC, and a purity of about 98% was reached with negligible CD8+ contamination. Peripheral blood mononuclear cells came from the buffy coats of three healthy blood donors, who served as the study's donors. All three donors were CMV seronegative. The DNeasy Blood & Tissue Kit was used for extraction of genomic DNA. TCRB sequencing was performed on genomic DNA from sorted CD137+CD4+ cells and pre-culture CD4+ baseline samples from each subject.

The sequenced sample was CD4+ T cells from PBMCs. The chain couples TRBV5-4 to TRBJ1-3; 9 central bases correspond to TRBD1. The TCR sequence derives from a woman in her late teens or twenties in good health and CMV-seronegative. The DNA sequence is as follows: TGTGCCAGCAGCTTCTGGGGACAGGGAGGCTCTGGAAACACCATATATTTT. It encodes CASSFWGQGGSGNTIYF. Outside the CDR3, residues come from the reference TRBV5-4 and TRBJ1-3 proteins, so the full variable domain is: ETGVTQSPTHLIKTRGQQVTLRCSSQSGHNTVSWYQQALGQGPQFIFQYYREEENGRGNFPPRFSGLQFPNYSSELNVNALELDDSALYLCASSFWGQGGSGNTIYFGEGSWLTVV.